The 29 T cell receptor beta chains below all came from one sample that was sequenced in a study of blood T cell repertoires in COVID-19. Here immunoSEQ multiplex PCR was the method, and the copy in TCRdb shows in-frame clones only, minus some. The sample has 200,000 to 250,000 clones; approximately 80% are singletons. The specimen was peripheral blood. The receptors originated from a woman between 35 and 50 years old with active or convalescent COVID-19.

The V gene is TRBV9, the J gene TRBJ2-1, with 9 positions matching TRBD1. V lost 4 bases and J lost 6; bases outside the gene matches: 8. From germline, CDR1 is SGDLS and CDR2 YYNGEE. The CDR3 spans 15 residues. CDR3 protein: CASSIRDRASNEQFF. The CDR3 DNA sequence: TGTGCCAGCAGCATCCGGGACAGGGCGTCCAATGAGCAGTTCTTC. Based on the CDR3 plus reference TRBV9 and TRBJ2-1, the full variable domain is DSGVTQTPKHLITATGQRVTLRCSPRSGDLSVYWYQQSLDQGLQFLIQYYNGEERAKGNILERFSAQQFPDLHSELNLSSLELGDSALYFCASSIRDRASNEQFFGPGTRLTVL.

The rearrangement links TRBV4-1 to TRBJ2-7, with a weak D call TRBD1 (5 bases). Germline V gene data show CDR1 as MGHRA and CDR2 as YSYEKL. V dropped 3 bases and J dropped 0 bases, with 6 bases sitting between them. This CDR3 spans 13 amino acids. Here the CDR3 DNA reads TGCGCCAGCAGCCAGACAGTCTCCTACGAGCAGTACTTC. The encoded protein is CASSQTVSYEQYF.

This rearrangement joins TRBV5-5 to TRBJ2-7; no firm D call. This CDR3 comprises 13 residues. V lost 1 base and J lost 5, with 10 bases in between. Germline CDR1 and CDR2: SGHKS and YYEKEE (reference sequence). This CDR3 is CASSLRLSDEQYV. DNA of the CDR3: TGTGCCAGCAGCTTGCGTCTAAGCGACGAGCAGTACGTC.

Comment on this clone: The CDR3 ends on some other residue instead of the conserved phenylalanine or tryptophan, so this is likely a read error. The DNA is left out, because the CDR3 cannot be placed on it with certainty; the CDR3 is given as TCRdb lists it. The chain uses TRBV18 and TRBJ2-7; the table gives TRBD2 as D, unverified against the DNA. 16 amino acids form the CDR3, both terminal residues included. Germline CDR1 and CDR2: KGHSH and LQKENI. The CDR3 reads CASSPNSRQAGGPLSL.

The V call is TRBV19, the J call TRBJ2-3; 9 positions agree with TRBD1. Germline CDR1 is LNHDA and CDR2 is SQIVND (reference sequence). The CDR3 spans 14 residues. V dropped 5 bases and J dropped 4; count of bases not matched to a gene: 4. As DNA, the CDR3 is TGTGCCAGTAGTCTAGGACAGGGGCCAGATACGCAGTATTTT. It translates to CASSLGQGPDTQYF.

The chain couples TRBV27 to TRBJ2-3, with a possible D match to TRBD2 (5 bases). CDR3 length equals 15 residues. The ends were cut back, 3 bases at V and 1 base at J, with 11 bases in the middle. The germline V gene encodes CDR1 MNHEY and CDR2 SMNVEV (reference sequence). The CDR3 spells CASSFQPRGTDTQYF. The CDR3 nucleotides read TGTGCCAGCAGTTTCCAACCGAGGGGCACAGATACGCAGTATTTT.

This rearrangement joins TRBV29-1 to TRBJ2-2, with 9 bases aligning to TRBD1. This CDR3 has 13 residues. Germline-derived CDR1 and CDR2 are SQVTM and ANQGSEA. V was pared by 0 bases and J by 13 bases, with 6 bases of the junction left unmatched. The CDR3 loop reads CSVEELQGAGLFF. Here the CDR3 DNA reads TGCAGCGTTGAAGAGTTACAGGGGGCGGGGCTGTTTTTT.

The chain joins TRBV5-6 to TRBJ1-4; no definite D call. Germline loops: CDR1 SGHDT, CDR2 YYEEEE. CDR3 length: 14 amino acids. The ends were cut back, 2 bases at V and 2 bases at J, with 7 bases in the middle. The DNA for the CDR3 is TGTGCCAGCAGCTTCTACCCCACTAATGAAAAACTGTTTTTT. Its protein is CASSFYPTNEKLFF.

The rearrangement links TRBV25-1 to TRBJ1-1, with D perhaps TRBD1 (5 bases). CDR1 is MGHDK, CDR2 SYGVNS, per germline. V shed 6 bases and J shed 4 bases, with 12 bases lying between them. This CDR3 region has 13 residues. The CDR3 DNA sequence: TGTGCCAGCAGGGGAGGGACGGGCACTGAAGCTTTCTTT. Its protein product is CASRGGTGTEAFF.

The chain is built from TRBV28 and TRBJ2-3; D gene ambiguous. V lost 8 bases to trimming and J lost 4 bases, with 10 bases between them. CDR1 is MDHEN, CDR2 SYDVKM, per germline. The CDR3 is 12 amino acids. The CDR3 DNA reads TGTGCCAGCGTAAGCATGGCAGATACGCAGTATTTT. This encodes CASVSMADTQYF. Together with reference TRBV28 and TRBJ2-3, the CDR3 gives the full variable domain: DVKVTQSSRYLVKRTGEKVFLECVQDMDHENMFWYRQDPGLGLRLIYFSYDVKMKEKGDIPEGYSVSREKKERFSLILESASTNQTSMYLCASVSMADTQYFGPGTRLTVL.

The chain has TRBV11-2 and TRBJ1-1; 11 bases line up with TRBD1. This CDR3 is built from 15 residues. Trimming took 1 base from V and 2 from J; bases not matched to a gene: 0. Germline values: CDR1 SGHAT, CDR2 FQNNGV. The CDR3 region has the DNA TGTGCCAGCAGCTTAGGGACAGGGGGCAACACTGAAGCTTTCTTT. It translates to CASSLGTGGNTEAFF. Based on the CDR3 plus reference TRBV11-2 and TRBJ1-1, the full variable domain is EAGVAQSPRYKIIEKRQSVAFWCNPISGHATLYWYQQILGQGPKLLIQFQNNGVVDDSQLPKDRFSAERLKGVDSTLKIQPAKLEDSAVYLCASSLGTGGNTEAFFGQGTRLTVV.

The V call is TRBV5-5, the J call TRBJ2-7; D might be TRBD2 (5 bases). This CDR3 is 15 amino acids long. V was cut by 0 bases and J by 6 bases, with 16 bases left in between. Germline V gene sequence: CDR1 SGHKS, CDR2 YYEKEE (reference sequence). As DNA, the CDR3 is TGTGCCAGCAGCTTGGCCTTGACTACGGCTCTCGAGCAGTACGTC. Amino acids: CASSLALTTALEQYV.

The chain links TRBV11-1 to TRBJ1-2; 8 bases map to TRBD1. The CDR3 sequence is 16 residues long. CDR1 and CDR2 (germline): SGHAT, FQDESV (reference sequence). The junction had 10 bases not matched to a gene; V was cut back by 3 bases and J by 4 bases. CDR3 sequence (DNA): TGTGCCAGCAGCTTCGCCGGACAGGGCCCTTTCTATGGCTACACCTTC. It translates to CASSFAGQGPFYGYTF.

This chain links TRBV30 with TRBJ1-1; 8 positions agree with TRBD1. The CDR3 consists of 13 residues. Trimming at V came to 1 base and at J to 7 bases, leaving 5 bases not matched to a gene. Germline V gives CDR1 GTSNPN, CDR2 SVGIG (reference sequence). This CDR3 reads CAWSGGTGREAFF. CDR3 in DNA: TGTGCCTGGAGTGGAGGGACAGGCCGTGAAGCTTTCTTT.

The chain is built from TRBV5-4 and TRBJ1-1; TRBD1 is a possible D gene (6 bases). This CDR3 has 15 residues. Germline V gives CDR1 SGHNT, CDR2 YYREEE (reference sequence). Trimming shortened V by 4 bases and J by 0 bases, and 13 bases separated the two germline ends. The CDR3: CASSLPDRLNTEAFF. Written as DNA, the CDR3 is TGTGCCAGCAGCCTACCGGACAGATTGAACACTGAAGCTTTCTTT.

The chain has TRBV28 and TRBJ2-7; 10 bases align to TRBD1. CDR1 is MDHEN and CDR2 is SYDVKM in the germline V gene. The V segment lost 3 bases and the J segment 5 bases; nucleotides outside the gene matches: 10. This CDR3 has 16 residues. The CDR3 spells CASSFAGQGQDNEQYV. As DNA, the CDR3 is TGTGCCAGCAGTTTCGCGGGACAGGGGCAGGACAACGAGCAGTACGTC.

This chain joins TRBV7-6 and TRBJ1-4; 8 nucleotides line up with TRBD1. The CDR3 is made up of 15 amino acids. CDR1 and CDR2 (germline): SGHVS, FNYEAQ. The ends lost 1 base at V and 6 bases at J; junction bases unmatched: 4. CDR3 nucleotides: TGTGCCAGCAGCTTAGTCGCAGGGGGCCATGAAAAACTGTTTTTT. Translated, it gives CASSLVAGGHEKLFF. Drawing the rest from reference TRBV7-6 and TRBJ1-4, the complete variable domain is GAGVSQSPRYKVTKRGQDVALRCDPISGHVSLYWYRQALGQGPEFLTYFNYEAQQDKSGLPNDRFSAERPEGSISTLTIQRTEQRDSAMYRCASSLVAGGHEKLFFGSGTQLSVL.

CDR3 protein: CASSTTRDRGDYGYTF. The CDR3 coding sequence is TGTGCCAGCAGCACGACACGGGACAGGGGGGACTATGGCTACACCTTC. V usage is TRBV27 and J usage is TRBJ1-2, with TRBD1 matching 11 bases. The V segment lost 6 bases and the J segment 3 bases; nucleotides outside the gene matches: 9. Germline CDR1 is MNHEY and CDR2 is SMNVEV (reference sequence). CDR3 length equals 16 residues.

The chain employs TRBV19 and TRBJ1-4; D gene uncertain. CDR1 LNHDA and CDR2 SQIVND come from the germline V gene (reference sequence). This CDR3 has 12 residues. V lost 2 bases to trimming and J lost 11 bases, with 9 bases between them. CDR3 region: CASSITGQKLFF. In DNA form, the CDR3 reads TGTGCCAGTAGTATAACTGGGCAGAAACTGTTTTTT.

The count of this clone is one. The CDR3 sequence is CASSRGHQLFYEQYF. The CDR3, as DNA: TGTGCCAGCAGTAGGGGACACCAATTGTTCTACGAGCAGTACTTC. V is TRBV6-5 and J is TRBJ2-7; D may be TRBD1 (6 bases). CDR3 length: 15 residues. Germline assignment: CDR1 MNHEY and CDR2 SVGAGI. V was trimmed by 5 bases and J by 3 bases, leaving 17 bases between them.

This clone was seen more than once but under ten times. The chain carries TRBV5-5 and TRBJ2-5; 11 positions match TRBD2. Germline V gene lookup returns CDR1 SGHKS and CDR2 YYEKEE (reference sequence). There are 14 residues in the CDR3. After removal of 4 bases from V and 3 bases from J, the junction contained 2 bases not matched to a gene. The CDR3 protein is CASSVLAGEETQYF. DNA for the CDR3: TGTGCCAGCAGCGTACTAGCGGGGGAAGAGACCCAGTACTTC.

CDR3 bases: TGTGCCAGCAGCTTAGGGACATTGGGCAATCAGCCCCAGCATTTT. This translates into CASSLGTLGNQPQHF. The chain uses TRBV7-9 and TRBJ1-5; weak D call: TRBD1 (5 bases). CDR1 is SEHNR, CDR2 FQNEAQ, per germline (reference sequence). CDR3 length equals 15 residues. V dropped 1 base and J dropped 2 bases, with 9 bases sitting between them.

The CDR3: CASSFQGQDTEAFF. Here the CDR3 DNA reads TGTGCCAGCTCATTTCAGGGTCAGGACACTGAAGCTTTCTTT. The V gene is TRBV18, the J gene TRBJ1-1, with TRBD1 as a possible D gene (5 bases). The ends were cut back, 5 bases at V and 3 bases at J, with 13 bases in the middle. The CDR3 totals 14 residues. Germline lookup yields CDR1 KGHSH and CDR2 LQKENI.

The chain joins TRBV28 to TRBJ2-3; D may be TRBD2 (6 bases). Germline lookup yields CDR1 MDHEN and CDR2 SYDVKM. This CDR3 is built from 15 residues. V lost 3 bases and J 6 bases, leaving 16 bases between the germline ends. CDR3 in DNA: TGTGCCAGCAGTTTGTCTGGGCGGGGTACCGATACGCAGTATTTT. Its translation: CASSLSGRGTDTQYF. Full variable domain (rest looked up from reference TRBV28 and TRBJ2-3): DVKVTQSSRYLVKRTGEKVFLECVQDMDHENMFWYRQDPGLGLRLIYFSYDVKMKEKGDIPEGYSVSREKKERFSLILESASTNQTSMYLCASSLSGRGTDTQYFGPGTRLTVL.

The V call is TRBV4-1, the J call TRBJ1-3, with D tentatively TRBD1 (5 bases). The germline CDR1 and CDR2 sequences are MGHRA and YSYEKL. The CDR3 contains 18 residues. V was pared by 2 bases and J by 2 bases, with 19 bases between. CDR3 residues: CASSQSSAGLVAGNTIYF. In nucleotides, the CDR3 is TGCGCCAGCAGCCAATCTTCGGCAGGGCTGGTGGCTGGAAACACCATATATTTT.

This clone showed up just a few times. V gene TRBV5-6 combines with J gene TRBJ1-2, with a possible D match to TRBD1 (5 bases). The length of the CDR3 is 12 residues. V was trimmed by 2 bases and J by 13 bases, leaving 15 bases between them. Looked up from germline, CDR1 is SGHDT and CDR2 is YYEEEE. The CDR3 here is CASSFGGRTLTF. In DNA form, the CDR3 reads TGTGCCAGCAGCTTCGGGGGACGGACTCTCACCTTC.

This clone has more than one count but fewer than ten. The same CDR3 arises from other DNA sequences in this sample as well. This chain connects TRBV7-3 to TRBJ2-2, with 13 bases identical to TRBD2. This CDR3 region has 16 residues. J lost 5 bases, V lost 2 bases, and 2 bases had no gene match. Germline CDR1 and CDR2: SGHTA and FQGTGA. In DNA form, the CDR3 reads TGTGCCAGCAGCTTAGGACTAGCGGGGGCAACCGGGGAGCTGTTTTTT. It is translated as CASSLGLAGATGELFF.

The chain couples TRBV3-1 (or the pseudogene TRBV3-2) to TRBJ2-1; 7 bases match TRBD1. Trimming took 7 bases from V and 6 from J; bases not matched to a gene: 3. The germline gives CDR1 LGHDT, CDR2 YNNKEL (reference sequence). This CDR3 region has 12 residues. This chain's CDR3 is CASMAGGNEQFF. The DNA for the CDR3 is TGTGCCAGCATGGCAGGGGGCAATGAGCAGTTCTTC.

J is TRBJ1-1 and V is TRBV18; a weak D match, TRBD1 (5 bases). The CDR3 is 15 residues long. Germline CDR1 KGHSH, CDR2 LQKENI. V was cut by 6 bases and J by 0 bases, with 14 bases left in between. This CDR3 is CASSLDSAMNTEAFF. In DNA, the CDR3 is TGTGCCAGCTCTCTTGACAGCGCCATGAACACTGAAGCTTTCTTT. The variable domain in full, completed from reference TRBV18 and TRBJ1-1, reads NAGVMQNPRHLVRRRGQEARLRCSPMKGHSHVYWYRQLPEEGLKFMVYLQKENIIDESGMPKERFSAEFPKEGPSILRIQQVVRGDSAAYFCASSLDSAMNTEAFFGQGTRLTVV.